The entry below gives a single T cell receptor (beta chain) sequence along with its context. The CDR3 runs to 13 residues. Germline trimming cut 8 bases from V and 2 bases from J; bases unmatched to any gene: 1. Germline V lookup: CDR1 ENHRY, CDR2 SYGVKD. TCRdb re-analysed the RT-PCR reads in MiXCR, keeping a single row per CDR3 protein. The sample comprises 650,000 to 800,000 distinct CDR3 sequences, around 14% of which are singletons, and 3.6% rests with the top ten. Sequenced material: memory CD4+ T cells from blood. This sequence was found in a female donor in good health, serving as a healthy control. The rearrangement joins TRBV10-3 to TRBJ2-1; TRBD2 agrees at 9 bases. In DNA, the CDR3 is TGTGCCATCTCTAGCGGGGCCTACAATGAGCAGTTCTTC. Its protein is CAISSGAYNEQFF.